Listed here are 30 T cell receptor beta chains from one sample, sequenced in a study of blood T cell repertoires in COVID-19 (dated by TCRdb to the early 2020s). Library prep was done by the immunoSEQ multiplex PCR assay. What TCRdb holds here is the immuneACCESS table cut down to in-frame rearrangements. Part of the clones is not present; checked against another copy, under half of the missing clones reflect an unresolved V gene, and the others are unexplained. The sample includes approximately 210,000 clones, with around four fifths observed a single time. The ten largest make up about 20% of the sample. Sequencing was done on a sample of peripheral blood. Receptors originate from a man aged 30-40 years with active or convalescent COVID-19.

The gene calls are TRBV30 and TRBJ1-2, with D possibly matching TRBD1 (6 bases). Germline V gives CDR1 GTSNPN, CDR2 SVGIG (reference sequence). This CDR3 has 13 amino acids. The V gene lost 6 bases and the J gene lost 6 bases, with 17 bases spanning the gap. CDR3 in DNA: TGTGCCTGTCGCCTTGGGGGCCGGGATGGCTACACCTTC. Translation: CACRLGGRDGYTF.

This rearrangement joins TRBV6-5 to TRBJ2-1, with D uncertain. Trimming cost V 6 bases and J 4 bases, with 10 bases left between them. Germline CDR1 reads MNHEY; CDR2 reads SVGAGI. The CDR3 is 13 amino acids. CDR3 loop: CASRTIGYNEQFF. In DNA form, the CDR3 reads TGTGCCAGCAGGACAATCGGTTACAATGAGCAGTTCTTC.

This clone occurred once. The V call is TRBV2, the J call TRBJ2-1, with D perhaps TRBD2 (6 bases). The V gene's germline CDR1 is SNHLY and CDR2 FYNNEI. The CDR3 spans 14 residues. V was shortened by 7 bases and J by 9 bases, with 19 bases between the two germline ends. The CDR3 protein is CASKGQGGGGEQFF. CDR3 nucleotides: TGTGCCAGCAAAGGCCAGGGAGGTGGCGGTGAGCAGTTCTTC.

The chain links TRBV19 to TRBJ2-1; D is unclear. V dropped 5 bases and J dropped 2 bases, with 16 bases sitting between them. Germline lookup yields CDR1 LNHDA and CDR2 SQIVND (reference sequence). The CDR3 consists of 16 residues. CDR3 amino acids: CASSHPRRSAYNEQFF. DNA for the CDR3: TGTGCCAGTAGTCACCCCCGCCGATCGGCCTACAATGAGCAGTTCTTC.

The chain joins TRBV28 to TRBJ2-1, with D maybe TRBD1 (6 bases). CDR1 is MDHEN, CDR2 SYDVKM, per germline. The CDR3 totals 14 residues. Trimming shortened V by 6 bases and J by 3 bases, and 12 bases separated the two germline ends. The DNA for the CDR3 is TGTGCCAGCAGGGGGGACACTTTCTACAATGAGCAGTTCTTC. Residues: CASRGDTFYNEQFF.

The chain carries TRBV7-8 and TRBJ2-7; TRBD1 is a possible D gene (5 bases). The CDR3 has 14 residues. Germline lookup yields CDR1 SGHVS and CDR2 FQNEAQ. V dropped 2 bases and J dropped 1 base, with 9 bases sitting between them. CDR3 bases: TGTGCCAGCAGCTTAAGCAGGGTATCCTACGAGCAGTACTTC. Encoded protein: CASSLSRVSYEQYF.

The chain combines TRBV6-5 with TRBJ2-5, with 7 bases fitting TRBD1. Germline loops: CDR1 MNHEY, CDR2 SVGAGI. The CDR3 extends over 15 amino acids. J gave up 2 bases and V 6 bases, and 9 bases lay outside the gene matches. CDR3 region: CASSPGTDTQETQYF. The CDR3 DNA sequence: TGTGCCAGCAGCCCCGGGACAGACACACAAGAGACCCAGTACTTC.

This clone has at least ten counts. The rearrangement uses TRBV4-2 and TRBJ1-2, with 7 bases that match TRBD1. V dropped 2 bases and J dropped 2; count of bases not matched to a gene: 2. This CDR3 is 14 amino acids long. In germline, CDR1 is LGHNA, CDR2 YNFKEQ. The CDR3 sequence is CASSQLDRNYGYTF. In DNA form, the CDR3 reads TGTGCCAGCAGCCAACTGGACAGGAACTATGGCTACACCTTC.

The genes are TRBV6-5 and TRBJ1-6; TRBD1 agrees at 10 bases. The CDR3 is 15 residues long. V was clipped by 0 bases and J by 9 bases; unmatched bases: 2. Germline CDR1 is MNHEY and CDR2 is SVGAGI. This CDR3 reads CASSYSGQGLSPLHF. DNA of the CDR3: TGTGCCAGCAGTTACTCGGGACAGGGGCTTTCACCCCTCCACTTT.

This clone was counted only a few times. J is TRBJ1-2 and V is TRBV6-2 or TRBV6-3; 9 nucleotides line up with TRBD1. Losses at the gene ends were 2 bases for V and 3 bases for J; bases not matched to a gene: 4. The CDR3 is 15 amino acids. CDR1 MNHEY and CDR2 SVGEGT come from the germline V gene. The CDR3 DNA is TGTGCCAGCAGTTACACCGGACAGGGGTACTATGGCTACACCTTC. Encoded protein: CASSYTGQGYYGYTF.

The chain is built from TRBV7-6 and TRBJ2-7; 8 nucleotides align to TRBD2. The CDR3 spans 13 residues. The germline gives CDR1 SGHVS, CDR2 FNYEAQ. V trimming: 5 bases; J trimming: 1 base; junction bases outside the gene matches: 1. CDR3 region: CASSPGGSYEQYF. The DNA of the CDR3 is TGTGCCAGCAGCCCGGGGGGGTCCTACGAGCAGTACTTC.

This sequence joins TRBV21-1 and TRBJ2-7; the table calls TRBD1, which could not be checked here. TRBV21-1 counts as a pseudogene. The CDR3 has 19 residues. The chain's CDR3 is CASSKLSDRGLTFFYEQYF. The CDR3, as DNA: TGTGCCAGCAGCAAACTCTCGGACAGGGGACTCACTTTCTTCTACGAGCAGTACTTC.

This CDR3 reads CATCREAFWFF. The CDR3 DNA sequence: TGTGCCACCTGCCGGGAAGCCTTTTGGTTCTTC. This chain joins TRBV27 and TRBJ2-1, with TRBD2 as a possible D gene (5 bases). The CDR3 loop spans 11 amino acids. Trimming left V 10 bases short and J 15 bases short, with 19 bases between. Germline CDR1 and CDR2: MNHEY and SMNVEV (reference sequence).

This chain uses TRBV13 with TRBJ1-2; the D gene is possibly TRBD1 (5 bases). Germline V gene sequence: CDR1 PRHDT, CDR2 FYEKMQ (reference sequence). The length of the CDR3 is 16 residues. With 0 bases removed from V and 5 bases from J, the gap between germline ends came to 16 bases. In DNA form, the CDR3 reads TGTGCCAGCAGCTTAGGGACAGTGTTAAACTTTTATGGCTACACCTTC. Its translation: CASSLGTVLNFYGYTF.

The chain links TRBV6-6 to TRBJ2-5; 7 nucleotides agree with TRBD2. The CDR3 length is 14 residues. The trim removed 4 bases at V and 2 bases at J, leaving 4 bases unmatched. Germline-derived CDR1 and CDR2 are MNHNY and SVGAGI (reference sequence). The CDR3 nucleotides are TGTGCCAGCAGTTGGCGGGGGAGACAAGAGACCCAGTACTTC. This encodes CASSWRGRQETQYF.

This clone was counted only a few times. This sequence joins TRBV5-1 and TRBJ2-1, with no clear D. This CDR3 is built from 11 residues. CDR1 and CDR2 (germline): SGHRS, YFSETQ. Between the trimmed V and J ends, which lost 0 bases and 12 bases, there was a span of 7 bases. The CDR3 here is CASSLGQMQFF. CDR3 nucleotides: TGCGCCAGCAGCTTGGGGCAGATGCAGTTCTTC.

The rearrangement uses TRBV4-3 and TRBJ1-4; D call uncertain. This CDR3 region has 15 residues. CDR1 LGHNA and CDR2 YSLEER come from the germline V gene. Deletions cut 1 base from V and 3 bases from J, with 9 bases between. The CDR3 here is CASSQGGGANEKLFF. CDR3 DNA sequence: TGCGCCAGCAGCCAAGGGGGAGGTGCTAATGAAAAACTGTTTTTT.

This clone turned up a few times. The V gene is TRBV5-6, the J gene TRBJ2-7, with D possibly being TRBD2 (6 bases). This CDR3 is built from 14 residues. The germline V gene encodes CDR1 SGHDT and CDR2 YYEEEE. Trimming removed 4 bases from V and 7 bases from J, with 18 bases in between. This CDR3 reads CASSEGGTLREQYF. The DNA for the CDR3 is TGTGCCAGCAGCGAGGGAGGAACCCTACGGGAGCAGTACTTC.

The chain employs TRBV6-2 or TRBV6-3 and TRBJ2-1; 7 nucleotides line up with TRBD2. CDR1 MNHEY and CDR2 SVGEGT come from the germline V gene. Trimming took 3 bases from V and 6 from J; bases not matched to a gene: 11. This CDR3 spans 16 amino acids. The CDR3 DNA reads TGTGCCAGCAGTTATTTTTCCCGGGGGGTGGCCAATGAGCAGTTCTTC. Translating it yields CASSYFSRGVANEQFF.

The CDR3 region is CASLSAVSYNEQFF. DNA for the CDR3: TGTGCCAGCCTATCGGCGGTGAGCTACAATGAGCAGTTCTTC. The V gene is TRBV28, the J gene TRBJ2-1; D ambiguous. The CDR3 has 14 residues. Trimming shortened V by 8 bases and J by 3 bases, and 14 bases separated the two germline ends. Looked up from germline, CDR1 is MDHEN and CDR2 is SYDVKM. Using reference TRBV28 and TRBJ2-1 for the parts outside the CDR3, the full variable domain is DVKVTQSSRYLVKRTGEKVFLECVQDMDHENMFWYRQDPGLGLRLIYFSYDVKMKEKGDIPEGYSVSREKKERFSLILESASTNQTSMYLCASLSAVSYNEQFFGPGTRLTVL.

The V call is TRBV7-6, the J call TRBJ2-1, with D possibly being TRBD2 (6 bases). The CDR3 covers 13 residues. The V end lost 5 bases, the J end lost 9 bases, and 14 bases lay between the germline ends. Germline CDR1 and CDR2: SGHVS and FNYEAQ. The CDR3 here is CASSQGGGTEQFF. The CDR3 bases are TGTGCCAGCAGCCAAGGTGGCGGGACTGAGCAGTTCTTC.

In the case of this clone: An end of the junction differs from the germline gene, which may be a read error. J is TRBJ1-3 and V is TRBV10-1, with D possibly being TRBD1 (5 bases). In germline, CDR1 is WNHNN, CDR2 SYGVQD (reference sequence). This CDR3 region has 10 residues. In DNA form, the CDR3 reads TGCGCCAGCAGAGCCTGGGACTATAATTTT. It codes for CASRAWDYNF.

The rearrangement links TRBV18 to TRBJ2-3; TRBD2 matches 7 bases. The CDR3 extends over 17 amino acids. Trimming at V came to 1 base and at J to 0 bases, leaving 7 bases not matched to a gene. CDR1 and CDR2 (germline): KGHSH, LQKENI. CDR3 protein: CASSPLQRGSSTDTQYF. CDR3 DNA: TGTGCCAGCTCACCACTACAGCGGGGATCTAGCACAGATACGCAGTATTTT.

Remarks on this clone: Mismatch with germline at one junction end may stem from a read error. The chain carries TRBV7-7 and TRBJ2-2; 8 positions match TRBD1. The V gene's germline CDR1 is SSHAT and CDR2 FNYEAQ (reference sequence). The CDR3 contains 14 residues. The CDR3 DNA reads as TGTGCTAGCAGTTTGGACAGGGCGGGCGGGGAGCTGTTTTTT. This gives the protein CASSLDRAGGELFF.

In this sample, this clone turned up once. The chain employs TRBV27 and TRBJ2-1; D might be TRBD1 (5 bases). Germline V gene sequence: CDR1 MNHEY, CDR2 SMNVEV (reference sequence). V was cut by 0 bases and J by 9 bases, with 15 bases left in between. CDR3 length equals 15 residues. The CDR3 reads CASSLSRSGLSEQFF. The CDR3 DNA reads as TGTGCCAGCAGTTTATCAAGGTCAGGGTTGAGTGAGCAGTTCTTC.

The chain combines TRBV10-1 with TRBJ1-1; a possible D gene is TRBD1 (5 bases). The CDR3 consists of 13 residues. The ends were cut back, 9 bases at V and 0 bases at J, with 11 bases in the middle. Germline V gene lookup returns CDR1 WNHNN and CDR2 SYGVQD (reference sequence). This chain's CDR3 is CASQTDMNTEAFF. CDR3 bases: TGCGCCAGTCAGACAGACATGAACACTGAAGCTTTCTTT.

CDR3 region: CAIKSSGGRTDTQYF. The CDR3 DNA follows: TGTGCCATCAAGTCTAGCGGGGGGCGAACAGATACGCAGTATTTT. The rearrangement links TRBV10-3 to TRBJ2-3, with 11 bases that match TRBD2. Germline V gene data show CDR1 as ENHRY and CDR2 as SYGVKD. CDR3 length: 15 residues. V trimming: 7 bases; J trimming: 3 bases; junction bases outside the gene matches: 6.

About this clone: At one end, the junction sequence differs from germline, possibly due to a read error. This chain joins TRBV7-7 and TRBJ1-1; D is possibly TRBD1 (6 bases). Looked up from germline, CDR1 is SSHAT and CDR2 is FNYEAQ (reference sequence). The CDR3 consists of 16 residues. CDR3 loop: CASSYRMAGENTEAFF. The CDR3, as DNA: TGTGCTAGCAGCTATCGAATGGCAGGGGAGAACACTGAAGCTTTCTTT.

This rearrangement joins TRBV30 to TRBJ1-5; TRBD1 matches 7 bases. Germline loops: CDR1 GTSNPN, CDR2 SVGIG (reference sequence). The V segment lost 3 bases and the J segment 7 bases; nucleotides outside the gene matches: 6. This CDR3 is 13 amino acids long. The CDR3 DNA reads TGTGCCTGGAGCACACAGGGGCGGCAGCCCCAGCATTTT. Protein sequence: CAWSTQGRQPQHF.

The chain employs TRBV4-2 and TRBJ2-3, with D maybe TRBD1 (6 bases). The length of the CDR3 is 14 residues. Germline CDR1 is LGHNA and CDR2 is YNFKEQ. Trimming cost V 8 bases and J 2 bases, with 14 bases left between them. CDR3 residues: CASSKGVPTDTQYF. The CDR3 DNA reads as TGTGCCAGCTCTAAGGGGGTTCCCACAGATACGCAGTATTTT.